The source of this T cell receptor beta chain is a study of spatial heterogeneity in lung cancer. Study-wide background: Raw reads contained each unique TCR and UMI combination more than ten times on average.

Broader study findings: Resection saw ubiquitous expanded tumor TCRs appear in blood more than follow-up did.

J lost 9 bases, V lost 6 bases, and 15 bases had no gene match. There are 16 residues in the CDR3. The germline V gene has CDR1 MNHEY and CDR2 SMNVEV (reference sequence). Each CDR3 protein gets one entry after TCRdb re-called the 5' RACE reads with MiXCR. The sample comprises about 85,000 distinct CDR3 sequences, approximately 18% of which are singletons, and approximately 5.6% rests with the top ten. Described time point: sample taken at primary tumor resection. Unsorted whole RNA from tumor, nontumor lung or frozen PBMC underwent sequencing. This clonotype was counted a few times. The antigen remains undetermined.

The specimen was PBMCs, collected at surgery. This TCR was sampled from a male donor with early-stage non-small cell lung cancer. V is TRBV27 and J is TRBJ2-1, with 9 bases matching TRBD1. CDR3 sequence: CASSTHPGQGSTEQFF. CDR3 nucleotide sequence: TGTGCCAGCAGCACACATCCGGGACAGGGTTCCACTGAGCAGTTCTTC.